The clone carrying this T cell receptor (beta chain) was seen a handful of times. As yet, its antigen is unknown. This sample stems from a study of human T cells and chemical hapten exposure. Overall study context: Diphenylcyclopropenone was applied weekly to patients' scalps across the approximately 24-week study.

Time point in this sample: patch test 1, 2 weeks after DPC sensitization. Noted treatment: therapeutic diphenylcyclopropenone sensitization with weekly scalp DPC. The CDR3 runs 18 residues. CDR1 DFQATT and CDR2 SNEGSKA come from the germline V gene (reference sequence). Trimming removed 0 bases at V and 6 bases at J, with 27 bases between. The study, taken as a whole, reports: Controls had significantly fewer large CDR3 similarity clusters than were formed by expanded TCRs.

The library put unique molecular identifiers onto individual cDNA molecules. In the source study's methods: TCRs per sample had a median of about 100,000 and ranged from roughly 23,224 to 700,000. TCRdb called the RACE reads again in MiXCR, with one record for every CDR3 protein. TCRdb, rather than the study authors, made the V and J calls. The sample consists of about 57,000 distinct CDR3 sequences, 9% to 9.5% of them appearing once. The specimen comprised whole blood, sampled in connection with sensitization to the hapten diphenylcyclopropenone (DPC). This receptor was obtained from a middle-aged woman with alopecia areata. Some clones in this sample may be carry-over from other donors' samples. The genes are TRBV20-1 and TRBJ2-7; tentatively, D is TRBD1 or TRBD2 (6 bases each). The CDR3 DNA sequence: TGCAGTGCTAGAGATTCGTCGGGGGCAAGCGGAGCTGAGCGCGAGCAGTACTTC. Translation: CSARDSSGASGAEREQYF.